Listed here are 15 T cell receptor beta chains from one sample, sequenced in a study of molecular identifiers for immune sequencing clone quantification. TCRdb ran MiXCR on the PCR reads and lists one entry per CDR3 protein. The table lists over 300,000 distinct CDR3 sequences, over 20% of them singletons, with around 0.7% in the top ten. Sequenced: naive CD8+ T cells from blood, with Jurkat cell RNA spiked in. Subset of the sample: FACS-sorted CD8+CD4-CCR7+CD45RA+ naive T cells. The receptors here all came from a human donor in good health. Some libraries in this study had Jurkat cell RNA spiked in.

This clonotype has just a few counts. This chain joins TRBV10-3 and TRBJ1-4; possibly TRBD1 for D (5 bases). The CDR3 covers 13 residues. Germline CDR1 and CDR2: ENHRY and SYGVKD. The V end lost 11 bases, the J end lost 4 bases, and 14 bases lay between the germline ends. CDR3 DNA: TGTGCCGCCAGGGAGGAAAGTAATGAAAAACTGTTTTTT. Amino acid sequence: CAAREESNEKLFF.

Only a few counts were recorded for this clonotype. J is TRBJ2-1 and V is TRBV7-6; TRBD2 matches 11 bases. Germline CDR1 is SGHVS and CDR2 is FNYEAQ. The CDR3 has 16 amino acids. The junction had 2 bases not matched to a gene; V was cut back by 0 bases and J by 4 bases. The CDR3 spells CASSLAGLAGYNEQFF. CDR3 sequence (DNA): TGTGCCAGCAGCTTAGCCGGACTAGCGGGTTACAATGAGCAGTTCTTC.

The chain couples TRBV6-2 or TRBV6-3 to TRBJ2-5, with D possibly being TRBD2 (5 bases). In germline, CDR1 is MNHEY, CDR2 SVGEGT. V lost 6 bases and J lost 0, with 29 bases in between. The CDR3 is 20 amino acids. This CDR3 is CASSCSTEECGLTYQETQYF. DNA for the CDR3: TGTGCCAGCAGCTGTAGCACGGAAGAATGCGGACTGACGTACCAAGAGACCCAGTACTTC.

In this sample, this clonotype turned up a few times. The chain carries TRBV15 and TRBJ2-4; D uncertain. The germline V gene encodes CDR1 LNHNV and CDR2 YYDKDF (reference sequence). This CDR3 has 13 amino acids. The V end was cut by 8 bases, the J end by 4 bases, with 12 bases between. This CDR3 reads CATSTELKNIQYF. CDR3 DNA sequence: TGTGCCACCTCCACAGAACTGAAAAACATTCAGTACTTC.

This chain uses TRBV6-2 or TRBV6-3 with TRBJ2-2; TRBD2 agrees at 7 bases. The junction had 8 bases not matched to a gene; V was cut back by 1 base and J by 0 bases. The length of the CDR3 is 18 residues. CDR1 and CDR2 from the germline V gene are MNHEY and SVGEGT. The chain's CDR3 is CASSYYPGLYANTGELFF. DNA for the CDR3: TGTGCCAGCAGTTACTACCCGGGACTATACGCGAACACCGGGGAGCTGTTTTTT.

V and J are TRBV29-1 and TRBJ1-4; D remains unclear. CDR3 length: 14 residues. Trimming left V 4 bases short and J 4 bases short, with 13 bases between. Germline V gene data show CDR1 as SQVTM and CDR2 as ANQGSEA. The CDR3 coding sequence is TGCAGCGTTGTAGATCCGGATAGTAATGAAAAACTGTTTTTT. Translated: CSVVDPDSNEKLFF.

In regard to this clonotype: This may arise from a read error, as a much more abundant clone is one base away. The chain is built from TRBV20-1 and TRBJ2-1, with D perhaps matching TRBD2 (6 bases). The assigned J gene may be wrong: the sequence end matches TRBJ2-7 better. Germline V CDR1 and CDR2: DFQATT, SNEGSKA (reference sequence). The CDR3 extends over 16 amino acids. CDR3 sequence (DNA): TGCAGTGCTCGTCCTTTGGCGGGGTCCTCCTACAATGAGCAGTACTTC. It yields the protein CSARPLAGSSYNEQYF.

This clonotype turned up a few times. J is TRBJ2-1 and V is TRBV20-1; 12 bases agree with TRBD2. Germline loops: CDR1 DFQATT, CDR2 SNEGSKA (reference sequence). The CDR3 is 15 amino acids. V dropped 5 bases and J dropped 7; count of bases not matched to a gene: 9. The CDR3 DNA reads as TGCAGTGCTCTACCCCTAGCGGGAGGGGCGAATGAGCAGTTCTTC. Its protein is CSALPLAGGANEQFF.

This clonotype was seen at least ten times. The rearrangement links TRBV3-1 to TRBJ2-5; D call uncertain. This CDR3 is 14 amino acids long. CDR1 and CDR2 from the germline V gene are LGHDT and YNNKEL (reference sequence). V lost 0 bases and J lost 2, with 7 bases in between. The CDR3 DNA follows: TGTGCCAGCAGCCAAGAGGCAGATCAAGAGACCCAGTACTTC. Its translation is CASSQEADQETQYF.

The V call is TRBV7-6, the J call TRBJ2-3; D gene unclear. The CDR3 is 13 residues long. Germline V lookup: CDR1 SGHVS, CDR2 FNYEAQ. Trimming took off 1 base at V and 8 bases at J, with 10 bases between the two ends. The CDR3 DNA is TGTGCCAGCAGCTTAGGGGAATCGGGTACGCAGTATTTT. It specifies CASSLGESGTQYF.

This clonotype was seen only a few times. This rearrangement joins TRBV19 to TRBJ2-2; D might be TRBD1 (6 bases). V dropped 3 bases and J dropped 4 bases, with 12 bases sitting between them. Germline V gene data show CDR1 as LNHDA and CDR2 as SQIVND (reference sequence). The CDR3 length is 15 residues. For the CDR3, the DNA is TGTGCCAGTAGTATCGCTAGCAGGGGCACCGGGGAGCTGTTTTTT. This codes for CASSIASRGTGELFF.

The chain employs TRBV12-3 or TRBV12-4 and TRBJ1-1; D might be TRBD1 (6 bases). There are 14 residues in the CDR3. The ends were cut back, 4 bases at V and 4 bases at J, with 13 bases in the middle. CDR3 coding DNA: TGTGCCAGCAGTTGGACAGTGGGCTCCACTGAAGCTTTCTTT. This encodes CASSWTVGSTEAFF.

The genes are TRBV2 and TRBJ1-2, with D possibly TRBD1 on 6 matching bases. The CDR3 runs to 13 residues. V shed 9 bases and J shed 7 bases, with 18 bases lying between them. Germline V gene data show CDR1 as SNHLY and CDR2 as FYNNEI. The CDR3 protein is CARRTDPSSGYTF. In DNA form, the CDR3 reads TGTGCCAGACGGACAGACCCTAGTAGTGGCTACACCTTC.

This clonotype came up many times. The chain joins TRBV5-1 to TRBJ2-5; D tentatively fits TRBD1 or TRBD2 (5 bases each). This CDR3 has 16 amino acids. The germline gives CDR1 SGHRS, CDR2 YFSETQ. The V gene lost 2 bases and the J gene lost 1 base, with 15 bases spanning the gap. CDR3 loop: CASSFLAGASQETQYF. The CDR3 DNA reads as TGCGCCAGCAGCTTTTTGGCCGGGGCTTCCCAAGAGACCCAGTACTTC.

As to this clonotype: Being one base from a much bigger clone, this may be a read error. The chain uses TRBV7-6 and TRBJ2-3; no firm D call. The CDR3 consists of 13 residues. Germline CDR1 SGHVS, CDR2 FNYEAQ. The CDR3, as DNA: TGTGCCAGCAGCCTGACGGAGCCAGATACGCAGTGTTTT. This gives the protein CASSLTEPDTQCF.